This TCR beta chain originates from a study of blood T cell repertoires in COVID-19. Study-level information: The United States, Italy and Spain provided the acute and convalescent COVID-19 samples. The analysed material was cDNA or gDNA that came from T cells, B-cell-depleted T cells, or PBMCs.

CDR1 ENHRY and CDR2 SYGVKD come from the germline V gene. This CDR3 spans 12 amino acids. V lost 6 bases to trimming and J lost 4 bases, with 4 bases between them. As processed by the authors: Amplification of reference gene primers was used by the study to estimate nucleated cell counts. Profiling relied on immunoSEQ multiplex PCR, and the TCRdb table lists in-frame clones only, not all of them. Clonal size and the V and J genes are those of that table, whereas D and trimming came from the DNA. The sample records roughly 100,000 clones, approximately 84% being singletons. The V call is TRBV10-3, the J call TRBJ1-6, with D hard to call. The receptor was isolated from a man in his 70s with acute or convalescent COVID-19. The sequenced sample was peripheral blood. CDR3 in amino acids: CAIRRYNSPLHF. DNA for the CDR3: TGTGCCATCAGGCGGTATAATTCACCCCTCCACTTT.